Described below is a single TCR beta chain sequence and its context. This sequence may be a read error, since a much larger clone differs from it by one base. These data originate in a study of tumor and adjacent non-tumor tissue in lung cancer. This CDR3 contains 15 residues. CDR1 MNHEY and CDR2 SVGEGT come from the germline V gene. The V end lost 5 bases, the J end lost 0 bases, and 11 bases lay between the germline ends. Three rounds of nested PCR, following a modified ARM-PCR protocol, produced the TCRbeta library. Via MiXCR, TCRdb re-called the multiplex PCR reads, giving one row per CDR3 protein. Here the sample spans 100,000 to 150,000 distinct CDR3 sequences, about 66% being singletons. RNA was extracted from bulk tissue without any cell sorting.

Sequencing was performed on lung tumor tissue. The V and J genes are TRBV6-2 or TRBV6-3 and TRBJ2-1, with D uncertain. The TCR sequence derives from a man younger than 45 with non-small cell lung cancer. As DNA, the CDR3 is TGTGCCAGCAGTACCTTGGTCACCTCCTACAATGAGCAGTTCTTC. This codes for CASSTLVTSYNEQFF.